This passage covers 30 T cell receptor beta chains from one sample sequenced in a study of T cell changes during pregnancy in multiple sclerosis (dated by TCRdb to between 2018 and 2021). Library construction relied on the immunoSEQ multiplex PCR assay. TCRdb mirrors the immuneACCESS table, restricted to in-frame sequences. Some clones are absent from its copies; in checked studies, under half trace to an unresolved V gene, and the reason for the others is unknown. This sample comprises fewer than 65,000 clones, about 89% of them detected only once. More than 8.5% of the sample lies in the top ten. Sequenced material: CD8+ T cells from peripheral blood mononuclear cells, taken after pregnancy. The receptors were sampled from a female donor with multiple sclerosis, enrolled in a pregnancy study.

V usage is TRBV9 and J usage is TRBJ1-1; 7 nucleotides agree with TRBD1. The CDR3 runs 14 residues. From germline, CDR1 is SGDLS and CDR2 YYNGEE. Trimming at V came to 3 bases and at J to 6 bases, leaving 8 bases not matched to a gene. This CDR3 is CASSGQGLLSEAFF. In nucleotides, the CDR3 is TGTGCCAGCAGCGGACAGGGTTTACTATCTGAAGCTTTCTTT.

This chain uses TRBV5-1 with TRBJ2-7, with D perhaps matching TRBD2 (5 bases). The CDR3 is 15 residues long. From germline, CDR1 is SGHRS and CDR2 YFSETQ. Trimming removed 3 bases at V and 0 bases at J, with 13 bases between. CDR3 region: CASSSDGGLSYEQYF. DNA of the CDR3: TGCGCCAGCAGCTCTGACGGAGGACTCTCCTACGAGCAGTACTTC. Combining the CDR3 with reference TRBV5-1 and TRBJ2-7 gives the whole variable domain KAGVTQTPRYLIKTRGQQVTLSCSPISGHRSVSWYQQTPGQGLQFLFEYFSETQRNKGNFPGRFSGRQFSNSRSEMNVSTLELGDSALYLCASSSDGGLSYEQYFGPGTRLTVT.

The chain couples TRBV21-1 to TRBJ1-2; the D call in the table, TRBD1, was not verified against the DNA. TRBV21-1 is marked as a pseudogene. This CDR3 is built from 18 residues. The CDR3 reads CASSKGCLTGTGSYGYTF. CDR3 nucleotide sequence: TGTGCCAGCAGCAAGGGCTGCCTTACCGGGACAGGGTCCTACGGCTACACCTTC.

The gene calls are TRBV7-9 and TRBJ2-5; D perhaps matches TRBD1 (8 bases). The CDR3 contains 14 residues. The V end was cut by 5 bases, the J end by 6 bases, with 16 bases between. Germline CDR1 is SEHNR and CDR2 is FQNEAQ (reference sequence). CDR3 coding DNA: TGTGCCAGCAGCACTCTACAGGGGGGGAAGACCCAGTACTTC. This encodes CASSTLQGGKTQYF.

The chain joins TRBV27 to TRBJ2-3; D is unresolved. The CDR3 runs 13 residues. V dropped 3 bases and J dropped 7 bases, with 11 bases sitting between them. Germline values: CDR1 MNHEY, CDR2 SMNVEV (reference sequence). This CDR3 is CASSFPSRNTQYF. CDR3 DNA sequence: TGTGCCAGCAGTTTCCCCTCTAGGAATACGCAGTATTTT.

This chain uses TRBV2 with TRBJ2-1; 7 nucleotides line up with TRBD2. The germline CDR1 and CDR2 sequences are SNHLY and FYNNEI. The junction had 9 bases not matched to a gene; V was cut back by 2 bases and J by 5 bases. The CDR3 covers 16 residues. CDR3 DNA: TGTGCCAGCAGTGAAAATAGCGGGTTAGAGGACAATGAGCAGTTCTTC. Amino acid sequence: CASSENSGLEDNEQFF.

V usage is TRBV4-1 and J usage is TRBJ2-7; the D gene is possibly TRBD1 (5 bases). The germline CDR1 and CDR2 sequences are MGHRA and YSYEKL. The CDR3 runs 15 residues. Trimming pared 0 bases from V and 5 bases from J, leaving 14 bases between. The CDR3 nucleotides read TGCGCCAGCAGCCAAGATGGGGCCAGGGCGGACGAGCAGTACTTC. Its protein is CASSQDGARADEQYF.

This clone appeared once. The chain is built from TRBV4-2 and TRBJ2-3; 14 positions match TRBD2. Germline V gene data show CDR1 as LGHNA and CDR2 as YNFKEQ. J was trimmed by 5 bases and V by 0 bases; bases with no gene match: 10. This CDR3 region has 19 residues. The CDR3 here is CASSQDAGTSGSRGDTQYF. CDR3 DNA: TGTGCCAGCAGCCAAGATGCCGGGACTAGCGGGAGTAGGGGAGATACGCAGTATTTT.

V is TRBV4-1 and J is TRBJ1-5; 7 bases map to TRBD1. The CDR3 has 16 residues. Trimming cost V 4 bases and J 4 bases; bases outside gene matches: 10. The germline CDR1 and CDR2 sequences are MGHRA and YSYEKL. Here the CDR3 reads CASSPEVGTANQPQHF. DNA for the CDR3: TGCGCCAGCAGCCCAGAAGTGGGGACAGCTAATCAGCCCCAGCATTTT.

The chain carries TRBV27 and TRBJ2-2; D not certain. This CDR3 has 11 amino acids. Germline V gives CDR1 MNHEY, CDR2 SMNVEV (reference sequence). V lost 9 bases, J lost 4 bases, and 6 bases lay in between. The CDR3 here is CASTSTGELFF. The CDR3 DNA is TGTGCCAGTACATCCACCGGGGAGCTGTTTTTT.

This chain connects TRBV19 to TRBJ1-5; D call uncertain. This CDR3 contains 15 residues. In germline, CDR1 is LNHDA, CDR2 SQIVND (reference sequence). Trimming left V 1 base short and J 1 base short, with 8 bases between. The chain's CDR3 is CASSIGRLSNQPQHF. DNA for the CDR3: TGTGCCAGTAGTATAGGGCGGTTAAGCAATCAGCCCCAGCATTTT.

The chain has TRBV7-6 and TRBJ2-3; 9 bases are shared with TRBD2. V shed 3 bases, J shed 3 bases, and the junction held 7 bases outside the gene matches. Germline V gene data show CDR1 as SGHVS and CDR2 as FNYEAQ. This CDR3 has 16 amino acids. In nucleotides, the CDR3 is TGTGCCAGCAGCTTTGGGGCGGGGGGGACGACAGATACGCAGTATTTT. It translates to CASSFGAGGTTDTQYF.

The rearrangement uses TRBV19 and TRBJ2-1, with 11 bases identical to TRBD2. The ends lost 3 bases at V and 5 bases at J; junction bases unmatched: 6. The germline CDR1 and CDR2 sequences are LNHDA and SQIVND (reference sequence). The CDR3 totals 16 residues. CDR3 in amino acids: CASSMVAGGSDNEQFF. CDR3 nucleotides: TGTGCCAGTAGTATGGTAGCGGGGGGGTCAGACAATGAGCAGTTCTTC.

This clone was recorded once. V gene TRBV7-3 combines with J gene TRBJ2-5, with 11 bases matching TRBD1. The CDR3 sequence is 15 residues long. CDR1 and CDR2 (germline): SGHTA, FQGTGA. V lost 5 bases and J lost 7; bases outside the gene matches: 9. The CDR3 DNA sequence: TGTGCCAGCAGCAGGGGACAGGGGGGGTTAGCGACCCAGTACTTC. Its protein is CASSRGQGGLATQYF.

The CDR3 loop is CASSQDGRGWSYEQYF. CDR3 in DNA: TGCGCCAGCAGCCAAGACGGTCGGGGATGGAGCTACGAGCAGTACTTC. The chain employs TRBV4-1 and TRBJ2-7; maybe TRBD2 (5 bases). This CDR3 comprises 16 residues. Between the trimmed V and J ends, which lost 0 bases and 3 bases, there was a span of 15 bases. The germline CDR1 and CDR2 sequences are MGHRA and YSYEKL.

As concerns this clone: Other DNA sequences in this specimen translate into the identical CDR3. As DNA, the CDR3 is TGCAGCGTTGTTGCAGGAAACACTGAAGCTTTCTTT. Translating it yields CSVVAGNTEAFF. This rearrangement joins TRBV29-1 to TRBJ1-1; D gene unclear. V was cut by 4 bases and J by 2 bases, with 8 bases left in between. The CDR3 covers 12 residues. CDR1 and CDR2 from the germline V gene are SQVTM and ANQGSEA.

The table lists this clone with a few counts. The chain joins TRBV19 to TRBJ1-2, with 7 positions matching TRBD1. The CDR3 has 16 amino acids. The germline V gene has CDR1 LNHDA and CDR2 SQIVND (reference sequence). V dropped 7 bases and J dropped 3; count of bases not matched to a gene: 14. In nucleotides, the CDR3 is TGTGCCAGTACCAGGTGGCAGGGGGGAATGCACTATGGCTACACCTTC. It encodes CASTRWQGGMHYGYTF.

The CDR3 protein is CASSTGGSPSPLHF. CDR3 DNA: TGTGCCAGCAGCACGGGGGGCAGTCCTTCACCCCTCCACTTT. The chain is built from TRBV7-6 and TRBJ1-6; a possible D gene is TRBD1 (6 bases). V lost 5 bases to trimming and J lost 9 bases, with 14 bases between them. The CDR3 consists of 14 residues. Germline V gene data show CDR1 as SGHVS and CDR2 as FNYEAQ.

Comment on this clone: Other DNA sequences from this sample encode an identical CDR3 as well. The chain has TRBV7-8 and TRBJ1-2, with 8 bases matching TRBD1. Germline V lookup: CDR1 SGHVS, CDR2 FQNEAQ. V dropped 5 bases and J dropped 8; count of bases not matched to a gene: 7. The CDR3 runs 13 residues. The CDR3 nucleotides are TGTGCCAGCAGCCCGACAGGGGATGACGGCTACACCTTC. It is translated as CASSPTGDDGYTF.

This chain joins TRBV15 and TRBJ2-7; TRBD1 is a possible D gene (6 bases). Germline V gene sequence: CDR1 LNHNV, CDR2 YYDKDF (reference sequence). The V end was cut by 6 bases, the J end by 6 bases, with 15 bases between. CDR3 length equals 13 residues. CDR3 nucleotides: TGTGCCACCAGTCCCGCCAGGGGAACCGAGCAGTACTTC. Translated: CATSPARGTEQYF.

CDR3 sequence (DNA): TGTGCCACCCTAGCGGGGTTCACAGATACGCAGTATTTT. Translating gives CATLAGFTDTQYF. The J gene is TRBJ2-3, the V gene TRBV6-7; 9 bases map to TRBD2. TRBV6-7 is annotated as an ORF whose role is uncertain. After removal of 10 bases from V and 2 bases from J, the junction contained 4 bases not matched to a gene. The CDR3 is 13 residues long.

The chain recombines TRBV6-4 with TRBJ1-1, with D perhaps TRBD1 (5 bases). V was clipped by 4 bases and J by 4 bases, with 13 bases between them. Germline CDR1 MRHNA, CDR2 SNTAGT. CDR3 size: 14 residues. This CDR3 is CASSAGQGRTEAFF. In DNA, the CDR3 is TGTGCCAGCAGTGCAGGGCAGGGTCGCACTGAAGCTTTCTTT.

This chain uses TRBV21-1 with TRBJ1-2. TRBV21-1 represents a pseudogene. This CDR3 has 15 amino acids. The CDR3 nucleotides are TGTGCCAGCAGCCCTCGTCGTCTTAATAGCTATGGCTACACCTTC. Translated, it gives CASSPRRLNSYGYTF.

The chain uses TRBV7-3 and TRBJ2-5; the match to TRBD2 covers 9 bases. Germline CDR1 reads SGHTA; CDR2 reads FQGTGA. V trimming: 5 bases; J trimming: 5 bases; junction bases outside the gene matches: 9. The CDR3 contains 15 residues. DNA of the CDR3: TGTGCCAGCAGCATCCCTAGCGGGGAGGCGGAGACCCAGTACTTC. Residues: CASSIPSGEAETQYF.

The gene calls are TRBV6-6 and TRBJ2-2; TRBD2 is a possible D gene (6 bases). Germline CDR1 MNHNY, CDR2 SVGAGI (reference sequence). CDR3 length: 14 amino acids. V lost 1 base, J lost 5 bases, and 8 bases lay in between. In DNA, the CDR3 is TGTGCCAGCAGTTACTGGGGAGGTACCGGGGAGCTGTTTTTT. Its translation is CASSYWGGTGELFF.

CDR3 sequence reads: CAWRTGGSGYTF. CDR3 bases: TGTGCCTGGAGGACAGGGGGATCTGGCTACACCTTC. V usage is TRBV30 and J usage is TRBJ1-2; TRBD1 matches 9 bases. The length of the CDR3 is 12 residues. J lost 7 bases, V lost 3 bases, and 3 bases had no gene match. Germline CDR1 reads GTSNPN; CDR2 reads SVGIG (reference sequence).

This rearrangement joins TRBV4-1 to TRBJ2-7; the match to TRBD1 covers 9 bases. Unmatched junction bases numbered 3, after V lost 4 bases and J lost 5 bases. CDR1 is MGHRA, CDR2 YSYEKL, per germline. The length of the CDR3 is 13 residues. The CDR3 nucleotides read TGCGCCAGCAGCCCGACAGGGGGGGACGAGCAGTACTTC. Translating gives CASSPTGGDEQYF.

The V call is TRBV7-8, the J call TRBJ2-1, with TRBD2 matching 13 bases. The J segment lost 2 bases and the V segment lost 0 bases, leaving 4 bases of the junction unmatched. The CDR3 consists of 18 residues. CDR1 is SGHVS, CDR2 FQNEAQ, per germline. CDR3 residues: CASSLALAGGPTYNEQFF. CDR3 in DNA: TGTGCCAGCAGCTTAGCACTAGCGGGGGGGCCCACCTACAATGAGCAGTTCTTC.

The chain couples TRBV13 to TRBJ1-1; unclear D gene. The CDR3 loop spans 13 amino acids. CDR1 is PRHDT, CDR2 FYEKMQ, per germline (reference sequence). Trimming shortened V by 6 bases and J by 6 bases, and 14 bases separated the two germline ends. This chain's CDR3 is CASSSPAAAEAFF. In DNA form, the CDR3 reads TGTGCCAGCAGTAGTCCAGCGGCTGCTGAAGCTTTCTTT.

There are a few counts of this clone. This chain links TRBV21-1 with TRBJ1-5; TRBD1, the table's D call, was not compared with the DNA. TRBV21-1 represents a pseudogene. CDR3 length: 14 residues. The CDR3 region is CARTRGTINQPQHF. In nucleotides, the CDR3 is TGTGCCAGAACCAGGGGGACAATCAATCAGCCCCAGCATTTT.